A single TCR beta chain is shown here with its context. Germline V gives CDR1 SGHRS, CDR2 YFSETQ. The CDR3 runs 15 residues. The J segment lost 9 bases and the V segment lost 0 bases, leaving 9 bases of the junction unmatched. As defined, naive CD8 cells were CD45RO-negative and positively selected for CCR7, with terminally differentiated effector memory CD45RA+ cells excluded. Only Caucasian adults living in Nashville, Tennessee made up the donor group. These data are taken from a study of shared clonotypes between healthy human individuals. For the study at large: Three CD4 naive, three CD4 memory, two CD8 naive and one CD8 memory plate were used per donor.

Deep-level assay runs were performed. For every subset, genomic DNA was evenly distributed across several immunoSEQ plates. Here immunoSEQ multiplex PCR was the method, and the copy in TCRdb shows in-frame clones only, minus some. Among about 580,000 clones listed, nearly 98% were seen once. The sequencing sample was made of naive CD8+ T cells sorted from blood. The chain joins TRBV5-1 to TRBJ2-1; 7 bases align to TRBD1. This clonotype was obtained from a man aged 25-45 years in good health. The CDR3 region has the DNA TGCGCCAGCAGCTTGGCTCACACAGGGGTCATTGAGCAGTTCTTC. As protein: CASSLAHTGVIEQFF.